This T cell receptor (beta chain) appears in the sequencing data of a study of shared clonotypes between healthy human individuals. Terminally differentiated effector memory CD45RA+ cells were excluded from the naive CD8 cells, which were CD45RO-negative and positively selected for CCR7. Unmatched junction bases numbered 3, after V lost 4 bases and J lost 4 bases. Germline V lookup: CDR1 SGHTA, CDR2 FQGTGA. The CDR3 has 13 residues. Deep-level running was used for the assay. The repertoire was sequenced with immunoSEQ multiplex PCR; TCRdb's copy has only in-frame clones and lacks some. The sample records about 2.1 million clones, about 92% being singletons. Only one count was recorded for this clone. Its antigen is undetermined. Study-wide findings and caveats: The naive CD4 repertoires of several donors were compared, and 5% to 6.5% of clonotypes were shared. At large depth, rarefaction still showed sorted-subset sequencing to be incomplete.

This clonotype was sampled from a man younger than 35 in good health. Some clones in this sample may be carry-over from other donors' samples. Sequencing used naive CD8+ T cells from PBMCs. This chain joins TRBV7-3 and TRBJ1-1, with TRBD1 matching over 7 bases. The DNA of the CDR3 is TGTGCCAGCAGCTATACAGGGGCCACTGAAGCTTTCTTT. Residues: CASSYTGATEAFF.